Listed below are T cell receptor beta chains from one sample, sequenced in a study of T cell changes during pregnancy in multiple sclerosis. Method: immunoSEQ multiplex PCR; TCRdb's copy keeps in-frame clones and lacks some. The sample contains tens of thousands of clones, roughly nine tenths of which appear only once. The material sequenced was CD4+ T cells from peripheral blood mononuclear cells, taken in the first trimester of pregnancy. All receptors derive from a female donor with multiple sclerosis, enrolled in a pregnancy study. Both conserved end residues are part of each CDR3. A D gene is named only where the DNA matches it firmly. Expanded clones get a size class; other rows say once, few or many, or leave the size out.

TRBJ1-1 NA TRBV6-6 TRBD1 TGTGCCAGCAGAAGGGGACAGGGGGGAATGAACACTGAAGCTTTCTTT CASRRGQGGMNTEAFF
TRBJ2-1 NA TRBV7-9 NA TGTGCCAGCAGCTTACCGCCGGGGAAAACGGAGCAGTTCTTC CASSLPPGKTEQFF
TRBJ1-1 NA TRBV30 NA TGTGCCGGGTACAGGGCAGTCTACACTGAAGCTTTCTTT CAGYRAVYTEAFF
TRBJ2-5 NA TRBV6-1 TRBD1 TGTGCCAGCAGTGGGGGACAGTTAATCCAAGAGACCCAGTACTTC CASSGGQLIQETQYF
TRBJ1-2 NA TRBV7-2 NA TGTGCCAGCAGCTCTAGGGAGGGCTACACCTTC CASSSREGYTF
TRBJ1-1 NA TRBV29-1 TRBD1 TGCAGCGTTCTGGACAGGGGAACGAACACTGAAGCTTTCTTT CSVLDRGTNTEAFF
TRBJ1-1 NA TRBV5-1 NA TGCGCCAGCAGCGCGCGGGTCCGGGCGGACACTGAAGCTTTCTTT CASSARVRADTEAFF
TRBJ2-1 NA TRBV7-9 NA TGTGCCAGCAGCCCCAGGGGGGCGCTGCGGAAGAATTTATATGAGCAGTTCTTC CASSPRGALRKNLYEQFF
TRBJ2-5 NA TRBV4-1 NA TGCGCCAGCAGCCAAGACAGGGATTTCACAGAGACCCAGTACTTC CASSQDRDFTETQYF
TRBJ2-7 NA TRBV7-9 NA TGTGCCAGCAGTGGGGGCGGGCCCCGCTCCTACGAGCAGTACTTC CASSGGGPRSYEQYF
TRBJ2-5 NA TRBV10-3 NA TGTGCCATCAGTACATCAGACCAAGAGACCCAGTACTTC CAISTSDQETQYF
TRBJ2-5 NA TRBV18 TRBD1 TGTGCCAGCTCACCCAGGGGACAGGGGATGGGAGAGACCCAGTACTTC CASSPRGQGMGETQYF
TRBJ2-1 NA TRBV6-5 TRBD2 TGTGCCAGCAGCACCTCTAGCGGGAGTTACAATGAGCAGTTCTTC CASSTSSGSYNEQFF
TRBJ2-7 NA TRBV19 NA TGTGCCAGTAGTACCGCGGTCGAGCAGTACTTC CASSTAVEQYF
TRBJ1-6 once TRBV5-1 TRBD1 TGCGCCAGCAGCTTGGCCTTGGGACAGGGAAGCTCACCCCTCCACTTT CASSLALGQGSSPLHF
TRBJ2-3 NA TRBV20-1 NA TGCAGTGCTAGTAGAGATACGCAGTATTTT CSASRDTQYF
TRBJ1-5 NA TRBV11-2 NA TGTGCCAGCAGTTTGGGCAGGCGGGGCAATCAGCCCCAGCATTTT CASSLGRRGNQPQHF
TRBJ2-6 NA TRBV4-3 NA TGCGCCAGCAGCCAAGGACAGACCATCTCTGGGGCCAACGTCCTGACTTTC CASSQGQTISGANVLTF
TRBJ1-5 NA TRBV28 NA TGTGCCAGCAGCCCGTCAGGTCAGCCCCAGCATTTT CASSPSGQPQHF
TRBJ1-1 few TRBV6-1 TRBD1 TGTGCCAGCAGAACAGGGGGATCAAACACTGAAGCTTTCTTT CASRTGGSNTEAFF
TRBJ1-1 NA TRBV6-1 NA TGTGCCAGCAGTGAAGATCGTGACAGATACACTGAAGCTTTCTTT CASSEDRDRYTEAFF
TRBJ1-1 NA TRBV5-6 NA TGTGCCAGCAGCTCGGGGACACTTATGAACACTGAAGCTTTCTTT CASSSGTLMNTEAFF
TRBJ2-1 once TRBV7-3 TRBD1 TGTGCCAGCAGCTTAAGACAGGGATTCTACAATGAGCAGTTCTTC CASSLRQGFYNEQFF
TRBJ2-1 many TRBV18 TRBD2 TGTGCCAGCTCACCACAGAGCGGGAGGGACAATGAGCAGTTCTTC CASSPQSGRDNEQFF
TRBJ2-1 NA TRBV11-2 TRBD2 TGTGCCAGCAGCTTAGATCAAGTTTTCCTGTGGGAGGGAGATAATGAGCAGTTCTTC CASSLDQVFLWEGDNEQFF
TRBJ1-1 NA TRBV18 NA TGTGCCAGCTCGCCAAACAGGGACACTGAAGCTTTCTTT CASSPNRDTEAFF
TRBJ1-5 NA TRBV14 NA TGTGCCAGCAGCCACCCAGGGCTCGGGTTCAATCAGCCCCAGCATTTT CASSHPGLGFNQPQHF
TRBJ2-7 NA TRBV7-9 NA TGTGCCAGCAGCTTACAGGGTGGCGAGCAGTACTTC CASSLQGGEQYF
TRBJ1-6 once TRBV6-5 TRBD1 TGTGCCAGCAGCCGGGACAGGGGTAATTCACCCCTCCACTTT CASSRDRGNSPLHF
TRBJ2-3 NA TRBV4-2 TRBD2 TGTGCCAGCAGCCAAGATCGGTGGGTAGCGGGGGGTAGCACAGATACGCAGTATTTT CASSQDRWVAGGSTDTQYF
TRBJ1-6 NA TRBV30 TRBD1 TGTGCCTCGTCCGGACAGGGAAGGTCCTATAATTCACCCCTCCACTTT CASSGQGRSYNSPLHF
TRBJ2-3 NA TRBV5-5 TRBD2 TGTGCCAGCATCCGCCGCGGGGGGGGGAGGGATACGCAGTATTTT CASIRRGGGRDTQYF
TRBJ1-3 NA TRBV7-8 NA TGTGCCAGCAGCTTAGCAATCTCTCCGGCACAGGTGGGGAACACCATATATTTT CASSLAISPAQVGNTIYF
TRBJ2-3 NA TRBV25-1 TRBD2 TGTGCCAGCAGTGTCACCGGGACTAGCCCTCCGTATTTT CASSVTGTSPPYF